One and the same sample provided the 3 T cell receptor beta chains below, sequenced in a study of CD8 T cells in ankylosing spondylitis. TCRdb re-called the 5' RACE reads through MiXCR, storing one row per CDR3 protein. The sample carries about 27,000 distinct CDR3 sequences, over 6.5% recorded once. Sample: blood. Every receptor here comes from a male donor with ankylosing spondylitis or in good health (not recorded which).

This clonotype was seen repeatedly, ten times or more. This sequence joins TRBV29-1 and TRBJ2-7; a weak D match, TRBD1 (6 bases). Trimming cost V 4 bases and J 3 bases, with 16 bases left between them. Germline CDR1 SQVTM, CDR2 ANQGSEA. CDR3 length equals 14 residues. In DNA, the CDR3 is TGCAGCGTTGGGGTAGGGGGTGCAATCTACGAGCAGTACTTC. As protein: CSVGVGGAIYEQYF.

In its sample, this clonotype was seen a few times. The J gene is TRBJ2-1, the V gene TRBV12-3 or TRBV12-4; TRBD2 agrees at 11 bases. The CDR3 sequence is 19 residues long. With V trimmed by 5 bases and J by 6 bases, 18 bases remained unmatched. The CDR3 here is CASSRNRFSGGAWANEQFF. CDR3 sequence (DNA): TGTGCCAGCAGTCGAAACCGTTTTAGCGGGGGGGCCTGGGCCAATGAGCAGTTCTTC.

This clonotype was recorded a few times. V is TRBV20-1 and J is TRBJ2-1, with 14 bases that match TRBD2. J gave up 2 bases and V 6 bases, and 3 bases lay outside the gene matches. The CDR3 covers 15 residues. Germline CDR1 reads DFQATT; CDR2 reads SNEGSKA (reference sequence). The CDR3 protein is CSAGTSGSPYNEQFF. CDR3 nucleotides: TGCAGTGCAGGGACTAGCGGGAGTCCCTACAATGAGCAGTTCTTC.